This T cell receptor beta chain was documented in a study of T-cell memory formation after mild COVID-19. The 5'RACE method, run with constant-segment primers, produced TCR alpha and TCR beta cDNA libraries (carrying sample barcodes and UMIs). MiXCR, applied by TCRdb to the 5' RACE reads, yields one record per CDR3 protein. The data contain a few hundred thousand distinct CDR3 sequences, around a tenth of them seen just once; the ten biggest clones take up under 25%. This clonotype has a handful of counts. Its antigen is not known. Overall study results and limits: Contracting CD4+ clones lay largely in CM and EM, with CD8+ ones residing in EMRA. Contracting clones, day 15 to 85, had balanced CD4/CD8, and later expanders favored CD4+. Researchers found some responding clones in pre-infection memory, a sign that cross-reactive memory joined.

The sample consisted of PBMCs or a T cell subset sorted from them (not recorded which). This clonotype was sampled from a man younger than 35 who had mild COVID-19 (a few samples of this study predate the infection). Cell type and time point are not known.

The CDR3 loop reads CASSFLGDTQYF. The CDR3 DNA follows: TGTGCCAGCAGTTTTTTGGGAGATACGCAGTATTTT. V gene TRBV27 combines with J gene TRBJ2-3, with D hard to call. The CDR3 totals 12 residues. Trimming pared 3 bases from V and 5 bases from J, leaving 6 bases between. CDR1 and CDR2 (germline): MNHEY, SMNVEV (reference sequence).